A selection of T cell receptor beta chains follows, all from one sample in a study of PD-1 blockade in classical Hodgkin lymphoma. Sequenced by immunoSEQ multiplex PCR; TCRdb stores in-frame clones only, minus some. The sample lists about 75,000 clones, roughly 91% occurring once. Here the sequenced sample was peripheral blood mononuclear cells (PBMCs), taken at baseline. The receptors originated from a human donor with classical Hodgkin lymphoma. Both conserved end residues are part of each CDR3. The order of the fields is CDR3 DNA, CDR3 protein, J gene, V gene, clone size, D gene. The D gene is left open where the match is weak. Clone size is shown for a subset of rows, as once, few, many or a class of expanded clone.

cdr3_nt: TGTGCCAGCAGCACGAAGGGACGGCGAGTCACAGATACGCAGTATTTT
cdr3_aa: CASSTKGRRVTDTQYF
j_call: TRBJ2-3
v_call: TRBV21-1
clone_size: NA
d_call: NA

cdr3_nt: TGTGCCTGGGGGGGGACTTCCCACTCCTACAATGAGCAGTTCTTC
cdr3_aa: CAWGGTSHSYNEQFF
j_call: TRBJ2-1
v_call: TRBV30
clone_size: NA
d_call: NA

cdr3_nt: TGTGCCATCAGTGGGGGAGAGAACACTGAAGCTTTCTTT
cdr3_aa: CAISGGENTEAFF
j_call: TRBJ1-1
v_call: TRBV10-3
clone_size: few
d_call: NA

cdr3_nt: TGTGCCAGCAGTTACTCTAGAAACACTGAAGCTTTCTTT
cdr3_aa: CASSYSRNTEAFF
j_call: TRBJ1-1
v_call: TRBV6-5
clone_size: NA
d_call: NA

cdr3_nt: TGTGCCAGCAGTCTCCGGTCTCTCCGCTCCTACGAGCAGTACTTC
cdr3_aa: CASSLRSLRSYEQYF
j_call: TRBJ2-7
v_call: TRBV28
clone_size: NA
d_call: NA

cdr3_nt: TGTGCCAGCAGCTTATTTCTTATCGTGGGACTGCCTTACGAGCAGTACTTC
cdr3_aa: CASSLFLIVGLPYEQYF
j_call: TRBJ2-7
v_call: TRBV7-6
clone_size: NA
d_call: NA

cdr3_nt: TGTGCCTGGAGTGTACAACTAGCGTACGGAGTAGGTGGGGCCAACGTCCTGACTTTC
cdr3_aa: CAWSVQLAYGVGGANVLTF
j_call: TRBJ2-6
v_call: TRBV30
clone_size: once
d_call: TRBD2

cdr3_nt: TGTGCCAGCAGCTTAGCGGGGACAGGGGGCTCCGGTTCGGTTCAAGGGGAGCTGTTTTTT
cdr3_aa: CASSLAGTGGSGSVQGELFF
j_call: TRBJ2-2
v_call: TRBV7-2
clone_size: NA
d_call: TRBD1

cdr3_nt: TGTGCCAGCAGGACCGAAAGTAGGGAGGGCGAGACCCAGTACTTC
cdr3_aa: CASRTESREGETQYF
j_call: TRBJ2-5
v_call: TRBV27
clone_size: NA
d_call: TRBD2

cdr3_nt: TGTGCCAGCTGTCGGGCAGCTTCGGTTTGGGATGAGCAGTTCTTC
cdr3_aa: CASCRAASVWDEQFF
j_call: TRBJ2-1
v_call: TRBV6-5
clone_size: NA
d_call: NA

cdr3_nt: TGTGCCAGCAGTGAGTCCGCGGGGGTACCCTCCTACAATGAGCAGTTCTTC
cdr3_aa: CASSESAGVPSYNEQFF
j_call: TRBJ2-1
v_call: TRBV2
clone_size: NA
d_call: TRBD2

cdr3_nt: TGTGCCAGCGGACTAGCCTACGAGCAGTACTTC
cdr3_aa: CASGLAYEQYF
j_call: TRBJ2-7
v_call: TRBV2
clone_size: NA
d_call: TRBD2

cdr3_nt: TGTGCCAGCCAAAAGGAGTCTCTAAGGGACTATGGCTACACCTTC
cdr3_aa: CASQKESLRDYGYTF
j_call: TRBJ1-2
v_call: TRBV19
clone_size: NA
d_call: NA

cdr3_nt: TGTGCCAGTAGTTTGGCCCGAAGACAGCCCGATAGCAATCAGCCCCAGCATTTT
cdr3_aa: CASSLARRQPDSNQPQHF
j_call: TRBJ1-5
v_call: TRBV19
clone_size: once
d_call: NA

cdr3_nt: TGTGCCAGCAGCCCGGGGGGGCCTTCGGAGACCCAGTACTTC
cdr3_aa: CASSPGGPSETQYF
j_call: TRBJ2-5
v_call: TRBV5-4
clone_size: NA
d_call: TRBD2

cdr3_nt: TGTGCCAGCAGTGCTTACAGGGTTGGAAACACCATATATTTT
cdr3_aa: CASSAYRVGNTIYF
j_call: TRBJ1-3
v_call: TRBV28
clone_size: NA
d_call: NA

cdr3_nt: TGTGCCAGCGGGACTAGCGGGGACACCGGGGAGCTGTTTTTT
cdr3_aa: CASGTSGDTGELFF
j_call: TRBJ2-2
v_call: TRBV6-4
clone_size: NA
d_call: TRBD2

cdr3_nt: TGTGCCAGCAGCTTGGGGCTCGGTAATGAAAAACTGTTTTTT
cdr3_aa: CASSLGLGNEKLFF
j_call: TRBJ1-4
v_call: TRBV5-6
clone_size: NA
d_call: NA

cdr3_nt: TGTGCCAGCAGCTTGTTGTCAGATACGCAGTATTTT
cdr3_aa: CASSLLSDTQYF
j_call: TRBJ2-3
v_call: TRBV5-6
clone_size: once
d_call: NA

cdr3_nt: TGTGCCAGCAGTTACTCAGGGTCCTATGGCTACACCTTC
cdr3_aa: CASSYSGSYGYTF
j_call: TRBJ1-2
v_call: TRBV6-6
clone_size: NA
d_call: NA

cdr3_nt: TGCAGCGTTGAGGCCAATGGCTACACCTTC
cdr3_aa: CSVEANGYTF
j_call: TRBJ1-2
v_call: TRBV29-1
clone_size: NA
d_call: NA

cdr3_nt: TGCGCCAGCAGCACGAGGGACGCCTACAATGAGCAGTTCTTC
cdr3_aa: CASSTRDAYNEQFF
j_call: TRBJ2-1
v_call: TRBV10-2
clone_size: NA
d_call: NA

cdr3_nt: TGTGCCAGCAGCGCCTCGACAGAAACCTCTGGAAACACCATATATTTT
cdr3_aa: CASSASTETSGNTIYF
j_call: TRBJ1-3
v_call: TRBV9
clone_size: NA
d_call: NA

cdr3_nt: TGTGCCAGCAGTTCGCCTTACTCGGATGAACCGAACACCGGGGAGCTGTTTTTT
cdr3_aa: CASSSPYSDEPNTGELFF
j_call: TRBJ2-2
v_call: TRBV27
clone_size: NA
d_call: NA

cdr3_nt: TGTGCCAGCAGCTTAGATTTTGAGCTGTTTTTT
cdr3_aa: CASSLDFELFF
j_call: TRBJ2-2
v_call: TRBV7-6
clone_size: NA
d_call: NA

cdr3_nt: TGTGCCAGCAGCCCAGGCGTGGGAAATGAGCAGTTCTTC
cdr3_aa: CASSPGVGNEQFF
j_call: TRBJ2-1
v_call: TRBV7-3
clone_size: few
d_call: NA

cdr3_nt: TGTGCCTGGAACCCGGGCGGGGACGAGCAGTACTTC
cdr3_aa: CAWNPGGDEQYF
j_call: TRBJ2-7
v_call: TRBV30
clone_size: NA
d_call: NA

cdr3_nt: TGCGCCAGCAGCTTTGGCTCCGCCTACGAGCAGTACTTC
cdr3_aa: CASSFGSAYEQYF
j_call: TRBJ2-7
v_call: TRBV5-1
clone_size: NA
d_call: NA

cdr3_nt: TGTGCCAGCAGCCGGACTGCCCCTAGCTCCTACGAGCAGTACTTC
cdr3_aa: CASSRTAPSSYEQYF
j_call: TRBJ2-7
v_call: TRBV7-3
clone_size: NA
d_call: NA

cdr3_nt: TGTGCCAGCAGCAAATTTGAAGATACGCAGTATTTT
cdr3_aa: CASSKFEDTQYF
j_call: TRBJ2-3
v_call: TRBV6-5
clone_size: NA
d_call: NA

cdr3_nt: TGTGCCAGCAGCGAACTGGGACAGATCAAAAACATTCAGTACTTC
cdr3_aa: CASSELGQIKNIQYF
j_call: TRBJ2-4
v_call: TRBV27
clone_size: once
d_call: TRBD1

cdr3_nt: TGTGCCAGCAGCTTAGTTGAAGGGACAGGCGCCGGGGATACGCAGTATTTT
cdr3_aa: CASSLVEGTGAGDTQYF
j_call: TRBJ2-3
v_call: TRBV7-9
clone_size: NA
d_call: TRBD1

cdr3_nt: TGCGCCAGCAGCTCCCGACCAGACAGCTACGAGCAGTACTTC
cdr3_aa: CASSSRPDSYEQYF
j_call: TRBJ2-7
v_call: TRBV5-1
clone_size: NA
d_call: NA

cdr3_nt: TGTGCCAGCAGTTCTGGGCAGACAGCCTACGAGCAGTACTTC
cdr3_aa: CASSSGQTAYEQYF
j_call: TRBJ2-7
v_call: TRBV27
clone_size: NA
d_call: NA

cdr3_nt: TGTGCCAGCAGCTGGTTGACAGGGGGCGGAACTGAAGCTTTCTTT
cdr3_aa: CASSWLTGGGTEAFF
j_call: TRBJ1-1
v_call: TRBV5-8
clone_size: NA
d_call: TRBD1

cdr3_nt: TGTGCCAGCAGCGCGGGGGCGGCGAGCAATCAGCCCCAGCATTTT
cdr3_aa: CASSAGAASNQPQHF
j_call: TRBJ1-5
v_call: TRBV9
clone_size: once
d_call: NA

cdr3_nt: TGTGCCAGCAGTGATTGGGGACAGGGGGTCTACGAGCAGTACTTC
cdr3_aa: CASSDWGQGVYEQYF
j_call: TRBJ2-7
v_call: TRBV2
clone_size: NA
d_call: TRBD1

cdr3_nt: TGTGCCAGCAGTCACGGAGGGGGCCGCACAGATACGCAGTATTTT
cdr3_aa: CASSHGGGRTDTQYF
j_call: TRBJ2-3
v_call: TRBV6-6
clone_size: NA
d_call: NA

cdr3_nt: TGTGCCAGCAGCCTGGCTCTAGCGGGAGGGCAAGAGACCCAGTACTTC
cdr3_aa: CASSLALAGGQETQYF
j_call: TRBJ2-5
v_call: TRBV5-4
clone_size: NA
d_call: TRBD2

cdr3_nt: TGTGCCAGCACGGTAACAGCCACTGGAAACACCATATATTTT
cdr3_aa: CASTVTATGNTIYF
j_call: TRBJ1-3
v_call: TRBV2
clone_size: NA
d_call: NA

cdr3_nt: TGTGCCTGGAATTCCGTCCAGTATGAGCAGTTCTTC
cdr3_aa: CAWNSVQYEQFF
j_call: TRBJ2-1
v_call: TRBV30
clone_size: NA
d_call: NA

cdr3_nt: TGTGCCAGCAGCTTCCCAGGCTCGACGCGTGAGCAGTACTTC
cdr3_aa: CASSFPGSTREQYF
j_call: TRBJ2-7
v_call: TRBV11-1
clone_size: NA
d_call: NA

cdr3_nt: TGCGCCAGTAACCCAACCCCCGGGGCGGGGGAGCTGTTTTTT
cdr3_aa: CASNPTPGAGELFF
j_call: TRBJ2-2
v_call: TRBV5-1
clone_size: NA
d_call: NA

cdr3_nt: TGTGCCAGCTCACCACCGGGCAGGGGGGAGACCCAGTACTTC
cdr3_aa: CASSPPGRGETQYF
j_call: TRBJ2-5
v_call: TRBV18
clone_size: NA
d_call: TRBD1

cdr3_nt: TGTGCCAGCCGGGACAGGGGGCGCTTAGGGCAGCCCCAGCATTTT
cdr3_aa: CASRDRGRLGQPQHF
j_call: TRBJ1-5
v_call: TRBV19
clone_size: NA
d_call: TRBD1

cdr3_nt: TGTGCCTGGAGCGCGGGAGCGGACGGGGGCACCGGGGAGCTGTTTTTT
cdr3_aa: CAWSAGADGGTGELFF
j_call: TRBJ2-2
v_call: TRBV30
clone_size: NA
d_call: TRBD2